This is a list of T cell receptor beta chains from one sample in a study of cytomegalovirus exposure and HLA in healthy donors. This table comes from immunoSEQ multiplex PCR, and its TCRdb copy is limited to in-frame clones, with some not included. Its clone listing holds over 75,000 clones. The material sequenced was PBMCs. The receptors derive from a man between 45 and 60 years old in good health and CMV-seronegative. CDR3s include the opening cysteine and the closing phenylalanine or tryptophan. D genes are given only for firm matches. Not every row has a clone size; where given, it reads once, few, many or a size class.

j_call,v_call,d_call,clone_size,cdr3_nt,cdr3_aa
TRBJ2-7,TRBV30,-,-,TGTGCCTGGACTAGGGGTCCCTACGAGCAGTACTTC,CAWTRGPYEQYF
TRBJ2-1,TRBV2,-,-,TGTGCCAGCAGCACTACAGTCCCCGGAGGCAATGAGCAGTTCTTC,CASSTTVPGGNEQFF
TRBJ1-2,TRBV4-2,-,-,TGTGCCAGCAGCCTCAGGGGCTATGGCTACACCTTC,CASSLRGYGYTF
TRBJ2-3,TRBV7-2,-,-,TGTGCCAGCAGCTTACTCTGGGGGGGCACAGATACGCAGTATTTT,CASSLLWGGTDTQYF
TRBJ1-1,TRBV27,TRBD1,-,TGTGCCAGCAGTTATATGGGGACAGGGAGGCCCCACACTGAAGCTTTCTTT,CASSYMGTGRPHTEAFF
TRBJ2-7,TRBV7-2,TRBD2,-,TGTGCCAGCAGCTCGGGGGGATACTCCTACGAGCAGTACTTC,CASSSGGYSYEQYF
TRBJ1-5,TRBV18,-,-,TGTGCCAGCTCACTGGGGGCCCCGGAACAGCCCCAGCATTTT,CASSLGAPEQPQHF
TRBJ2-1,TRBV5-1,-,-,TGCGCCAGCAGCTGGCGGACCTCGGGGGACAATGAGCAGTTCTTC,CASSWRTSGDNEQFF
TRBJ2-6,TRBV4-3,-,-,TGCGCCAGCAGCCAAGGACTTGGCAGCCGATCTGGGGCCAACGTCCTGACTTTC,CASSQGLGSRSGANVLTF
TRBJ1-5,TRBV18,-,-,TGTGCCAGCCCACCAGCCAGGGGCAATCAGCCCCAGCATTTT,CASPPARGNQPQHF
TRBJ2-1,TRBV6-4,TRBD2,medium-sized,TGTGCCAGCAGTGACTCCGACGGGGGGGCGTTTGAGCAGTTCTTC,CASSDSDGGAFEQFF
TRBJ1-6,TRBV6-5,-,-,TGTGCCAGCAGGAAGAGCTCCTATAATTCACCCCTCCACTTT,CASRKSSYNSPLHF
TRBJ2-2,TRBV2,-,-,TGTGCCAGCGAGGTCACGGCCCCCGGGGAGCTGTTTTTT,CASEVTAPGELFF
TRBJ2-5,TRBV7-3,-,-,TGTGCCAGCAGCGAGAAGGAGCGGGAAGAGACCCAGTACTTC,CASSEKEREETQYF
TRBJ2-3,TRBV6-1,TRBD2,-,TGTGCCAGCAGCTCAGGGAGGGCGCAGTATTTT,CASSSGRAQYF
TRBJ1-1,TRBV5-1,TRBD1,-,TGCGCCAGCAGCTCAGGAAACAGGGGGCAGAACACTGAAGCTTTCTTT,CASSSGNRGQNTEAFF
TRBJ2-2,TRBV19,TRBD2,-,TGTGCCAGTAGTCCGGAGCGGGGGGGCACCGGGGAGCTGTTTTTT,CASSPERGGTGELFF
TRBJ1-2,TRBV18,-,-,TGTGCCAGCTCACCAAGTGGAACAGGCGACCCGAACTATGGCTACACCTTC,CASSPSGTGDPNYGYTF
TRBJ1-1,TRBV18,-,-,TGTGCCAGCTCACCACCGGGGCACCGTAACACTGAAGCTTTCTTT,CASSPPGHRNTEAFF
TRBJ2-7,TRBV5-1,-,-,TGCGCCAGCAGCCGGGACACAGCCTACGAGCAGTACTTC,CASSRDTAYEQYF
TRBJ2-3,TRBV28,-,-,TGTGCCAGCAGGCCCCTTTACAGATTCACAGATACGCAGTATTTT,CASRPLYRFTDTQYF
TRBJ2-3,TRBV5-1,TRBD1,-,TGCGCCAGCAGCTTGGGAGGGACAGGGGTAGATACGCAGTATTTT,CASSLGGTGVDTQYF
TRBJ2-7,TRBV7-6,TRBD1,-,TGTGCCAGCAGCTCCTCCCCCACAGGGGGACGCCCCTACGAGCAGTACTTC,CASSSSPTGGRPYEQYF
TRBJ1-1,TRBV5-4,-,-,TGTGCCAGCAGCACGTTAGACGGGGCTGAAGCTTTCTTT,CASSTLDGAEAFF
TRBJ1-5,TRBV19,-,-,TGTGCCAGTAGTCCGGACACCGTCCGCAATCAGCCCCAGCATTTT,CASSPDTVRNQPQHF
TRBJ1-2,TRBV4-1,-,-,TGCGCCAGCAGAGCTCAGACAGGCCCTGTTTTCTCTGGCTACACCTTC,CASRAQTGPVFSGYTF
TRBJ1-3,TRBV28,TRBD1,-,TGTGCCAGCAGTTGGGACAGATCTGGAAACACCATATATTTT,CASSWDRSGNTIYF
TRBJ2-7,TRBV19,-,-,TGTGCCAGTAGTATTGGGGCCGCGAATCCCTCCTACGAGCAGTACTTC,CASSIGAANPSYEQYF
TRBJ2-1,TRBV5-1,TRBD1,-,TGCGCCAGCAGCTTTGCGCAGGGGGCAAATGAGCAGTTCTTC,CASSFAQGANEQFF
TRBJ1-1,TRBV6-5,-,-,TGTGCCAGCACCAAAGAGGGGGGGGCGGCTTTCTTT,CASTKEGGAAFF
TRBJ1-5,TRBV19,-,-,TGTGCCAGTAGTATAGGCCAGGGCAATCAGCCCCAGCATTTT,CASSIGQGNQPQHF
TRBJ2-5,TRBV5-1,TRBD1,-,TGCGCCAGCAGCTTCCAGGGGGCTGAAGAGACCCAGTACTTC,CASSFQGAEETQYF
TRBJ2-3,TRBV5-4,-,-,TGTGCCAGCAGCTTGGGCGGGTACACAGATACGCAGTATTTT,CASSLGGYTDTQYF
TRBJ1-2,TRBV5-1,TRBD1,-,TGCGCCAGCAGCTCCCTTCGCTCCGGGACAGGAGACGACACCTTC,CASSSLRSGTGDDTF
TRBJ2-7,TRBV5-1,TRBD2,-,TGCGCCAGCAGCCCCCGACGGGCGGGGGGTTCCTACGAGCAGTACTTC,CASSPRRAGGSYEQYF
TRBJ1-4,TRBV6-1,-,-,TGTGCCAGCACCGAGGACAGACTCAATGAAAAACTGTTTTTT,CASTEDRLNEKLFF
TRBJ2-1,TRBV11-3,-,-,TGTGCCAGCAGCTTAGTACCTTCTAGCAATGAGCAGTTCTTC,CASSLVPSSNEQFF
TRBJ1-2,TRBV6-1,-,-,TGTGCCAGCAGTGAATATCGGGAGAGGGGCTACACCTTC,CASSEYRERGYTF
TRBJ2-5,TRBV5-1,-,-,TGCGCCAGCAGCATCCTGGGGGGACAAGAGACCCAGTACTTC,CASSILGGQETQYF
TRBJ1-1,TRBV5-5,TRBD1,-,TGTGCCAGCAGCCGCGGGACAGGGGGCGTGAACACTGAAGCTTTCTTT,CASSRGTGGVNTEAFF
TRBJ2-3,TRBV5-5,-,-,TGTGCCAGCAGCTCACTAAACTCTTACGTAGATACGCAGTATTTT,CASSSLNSYVDTQYF
TRBJ2-7,TRBV13,-,-,TGTGCCAGCAGCTTGGACGGGAACTACGAGCAGTACTTC,CASSLDGNYEQYF
TRBJ1-2,TRBV5-4,-,-,TGTGCCAGCAGTTTTCCTGGGCCTTTAGGCTTTGGTAGTGGCTACACCTTC,CASSFPGPLGFGSGYTF
TRBJ2-1,TRBV10-3,TRBD2,-,TGTGCCATCAGTGTCGGGGGGTCTAGCAATGAGCAGTTCTTC,CAISVGGSSNEQFF
TRBJ2-3,TRBV7-3,TRBD2,-,TGTGCCAGCAGCCACTCTAGCGGGGGGGTATACCCCTCTAGCACAGATACGCAGTATTTT,CASSHSSGGVYPSSTDTQYF
TRBJ1-1,TRBV9,-,-,TGTGCCAGCAGCGTAGTCGGAGGGGCTAACACTGAAGCTTTCTTT,CASSVVGGANTEAFF
TRBJ2-7,TRBV6-1,-,-,TGTGCCAGCAGTCGAAGCGGCCCCGGGGCCTACGAGCAGTACTTC,CASSRSGPGAYEQYF
TRBJ1-1,TRBV10-3,-,-,TGTGCCATCAGTGAGTCGATAGGCAGACTGCCTAACACTGAAGCTTTCTTT,CAISESIGRLPNTEAFF
TRBJ2-7,TRBV9,-,-,TGTGCCAGCAGCGTCTCCGGAACTACCTACGAGCAGTACTTC,CASSVSGTTYEQYF
TRBJ1-1,TRBV27,-,-,TGTGCCAGCAGTGCCGACAGTCTGAACACTGAAGCTTTCTTT,CASSADSLNTEAFF
TRBJ1-1,TRBV2,-,-,TGTGCCAGCAGTGCTGGGGGCAACCAGAACACTGAAGCTTTCTTT,CASSAGGNQNTEAFF
TRBJ2-5,TRBV29-1,-,-,TGCAGCGTTGAAACACAGGGGGGGGAGACCCAGTACTTC,CSVETQGGETQYF